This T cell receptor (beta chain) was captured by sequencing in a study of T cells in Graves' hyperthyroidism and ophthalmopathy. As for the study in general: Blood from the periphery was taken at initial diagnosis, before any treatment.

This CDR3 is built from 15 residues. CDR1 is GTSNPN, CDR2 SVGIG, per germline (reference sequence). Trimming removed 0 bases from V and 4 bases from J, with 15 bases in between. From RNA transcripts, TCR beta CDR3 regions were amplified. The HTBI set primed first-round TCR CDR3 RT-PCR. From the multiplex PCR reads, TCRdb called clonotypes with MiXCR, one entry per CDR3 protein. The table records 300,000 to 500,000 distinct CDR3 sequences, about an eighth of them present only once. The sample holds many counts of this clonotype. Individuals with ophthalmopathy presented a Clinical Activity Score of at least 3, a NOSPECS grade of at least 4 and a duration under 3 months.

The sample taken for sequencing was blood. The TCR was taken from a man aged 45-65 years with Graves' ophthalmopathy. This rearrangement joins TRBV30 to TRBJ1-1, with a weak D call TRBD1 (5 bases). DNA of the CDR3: TGTGCCTGGAGTGTACCCCCCGCCAGGGCCACTGAAGCTTTCTTT. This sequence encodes CAWSVPPARATEAFF.